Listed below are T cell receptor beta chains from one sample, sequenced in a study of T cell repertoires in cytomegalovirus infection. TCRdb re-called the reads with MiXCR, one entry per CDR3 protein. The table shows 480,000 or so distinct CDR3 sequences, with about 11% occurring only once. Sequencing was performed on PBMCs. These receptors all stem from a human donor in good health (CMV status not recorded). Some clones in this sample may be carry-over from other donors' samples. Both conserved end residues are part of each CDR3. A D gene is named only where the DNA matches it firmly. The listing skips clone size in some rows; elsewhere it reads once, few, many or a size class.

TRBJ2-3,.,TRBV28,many,TGTGCCAGCAGTTTAAGGGAGAGGTCAGATACGCAGTATTTT,CASSLRERSDTQYF
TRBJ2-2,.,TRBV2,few,TGTGCCAGCAGTGGGGGGGCTGCGGGCACCGGGGAGCTGTTTTTT,CASSGGAAGTGELFF
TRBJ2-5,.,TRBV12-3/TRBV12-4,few,TGTGCCAGCAGTGACCCCAGGGATGGAGAGACCCAGTACTTC,CASSDPRDGETQYF
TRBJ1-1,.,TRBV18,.,TGTGCCAGCTCACCACCGGGGGGATGGAACACTGAAGCTTTCTTT,CASSPPGGWNTEAFF
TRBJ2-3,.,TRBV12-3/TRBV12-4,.,TGTGCCAGCACACGGAATACGCAGTATTTT,CASTRNTQYF
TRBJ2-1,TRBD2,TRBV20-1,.,TGCAGTGCCCGACGGACTAGCGGGAGTTCGGCTGAGCAGTTCTTC,CSARRTSGSSAEQFF
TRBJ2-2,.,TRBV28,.,TGTGCCAGCAGTTTAGGGGGGCTGGGGACCGGGGAGCTGTTTTTT,CASSLGGLGTGELFF
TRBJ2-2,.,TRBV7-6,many,TGTGCCAGCAGCCGGGAGCAGGGGGGGACCGGGGAGCTGTTTTTT,CASSREQGGTGELFF
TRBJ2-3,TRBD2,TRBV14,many,TGTGCCAGCAGCCAAATAGCGGGAGGTACGCAGTATTTT,CASSQIAGGTQYF
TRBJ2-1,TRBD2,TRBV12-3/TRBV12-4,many,TGTGCCAGCAGTTTTGGGCGGGGGAACTACAATGAGCAGTTCTTC,CASSFGRGNYNEQFF
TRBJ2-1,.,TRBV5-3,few,TGTGCCAGAAGCCCGGACTCCGGCCCGGGCAATGAGCAGTTCTTC,CARSPDSGPGNEQFF
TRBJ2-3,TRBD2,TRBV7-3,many,TGTGCCAGCAGCCAGCGGGGGGCCGACGCAGATACGCAGTATTTT,CASSQRGADADTQYF
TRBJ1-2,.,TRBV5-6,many,TGTGCCAGCAGCTTGGCCGACCGGTACTCTAACTATGGCTACACCTTC,CASSLADRYSNYGYTF
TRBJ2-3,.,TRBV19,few,TGTGCCAGTAGTACCGACAGGAGCACAGATACGCAGTATTTT,CASSTDRSTDTQYF
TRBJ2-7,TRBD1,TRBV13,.,TGTGCCAGCAGCTTAGGTCCGGGACAGGCTTCCTACGAGCAGTACTTC,CASSLGPGQASYEQYF
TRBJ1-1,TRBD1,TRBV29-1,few,TGCAGCGCCCCCGACAGGGTCGGTGCTTTCTTT,CSAPDRVGAFF
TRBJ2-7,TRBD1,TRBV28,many,TGTGCCAGCAGTCCAGGGGGCGCGTTCGACGAGCAGTACTTC,CASSPGGAFDEQYF